Listed here are 9 T cell receptor beta chains from one sample, sequenced in a study of CD8 T cells in ankylosing spondylitis. MiXCR was run by TCRdb on the 5' RACE reads, yielding one entry per CDR3 protein. Here the sample spans 35,000 to 40,000 distinct CDR3 sequences, about 17% being singletons. Input material: blood. These receptors originate from a male donor with ankylosing spondylitis or in good health (not recorded which).

The chain uses TRBV28 and TRBJ1-4; D remains unclear. Trimming took 5 bases from V and 8 from J, leaving 6 bases between them. The CDR3 has 11 residues. The germline V gene has CDR1 MDHEN and CDR2 SYDVKM. This chain's CDR3 is CASSLGEKLFF. The CDR3, as DNA: TGTGCCAGCAGTCTAGGGGAAAAACTGTTTTTT.

Only a few counts were recorded for this clonotype. The chain combines TRBV6-6 with TRBJ1-1; D gene uncertain. Germline CDR1 reads MNHNY; CDR2 reads SVGAGI (reference sequence). The CDR3 is 17 residues long. The V gene lost 2 bases and the J gene lost 1 base, with 17 bases spanning the gap. For the CDR3, the DNA is TGTGCCAGCAGTTACCCAACGGGTGTAGGCGGGAACACTGAAGCTTTCTTT. This codes for CASSYPTGVGGNTEAFF.

The V gene is TRBV27, the J gene TRBJ1-1, with D tentatively TRBD1 (6 bases). Germline lookup yields CDR1 MNHEY and CDR2 SMNVEV (reference sequence). Trimming cost V 0 bases and J 5 bases, with 10 bases left between them. This CDR3 is built from 14 residues. DNA of the CDR3: TGTGCCAGCAGTTTATCGGGGGCTTGGACTGAAGCTTTCTTT. It translates to CASSLSGAWTEAFF.

The rearrangement uses TRBV29-1 and TRBJ1-1; 12 bases map to TRBD1. J lost 0 bases, V lost 6 bases, and 5 bases had no gene match. Per germline, CDR1 SQVTM and CDR2 ANQGSEA. CDR3 length: 15 amino acids. The CDR3 nucleotides are TGCAGCGTCGGGACAGGGGGCCTCATGAACACTGAAGCTTTCTTT. Translation: CSVGTGGLMNTEAFF. The variable domain in full, completed from reference TRBV29-1 and TRBJ1-1, reads SAVISQKPSRDICQRGTSLTIQCQVDSQVTMMFWYRQQPGQSLTLIATANQGSEATYESGFVIDKFPISRPNLTFSTLTVSNMSPEDSSIYLCSVGTGGLMNTEAFFGQGTRLTVV.

The chain employs TRBV2 and TRBJ2-3, with no clear D. Trimming removed 4 bases at V and 2 bases at J, with 10 bases between. The germline V gene has CDR1 SNHLY and CDR2 FYNNEI. The CDR3 totals 14 residues. The CDR3, as DNA: TGTGCCAGCAGTGGAGAATTAACCACAGATACGCAGTATTTT. Encoded protein: CASSGELTTDTQYF.

This clonotype was counted a few times. The CDR3: CASSQDPTTDTQYF. CDR3 bases: TGCGCCAGCAGCCAAGATCCCACCACAGATACGCAGTATTTT. The chain joins TRBV4-3 to TRBJ2-3; D unclear. V dropped 0 bases and J dropped 2 bases, with 6 bases sitting between them. CDR3 length: 14 amino acids. From germline, CDR1 is LGHNA and CDR2 YSLEER.

The chain couples TRBV20-1 to TRBJ2-4; no definite D call. Trimming took off 0 bases at V and 6 bases at J, with 12 bases between the two ends. The germline V gene encodes CDR1 DFQATT and CDR2 SNEGSKA (reference sequence). The CDR3 extends over 14 amino acids. The CDR3 DNA sequence: TGCAGTGCTAGAGATCCCCAGGCTAGAAACATTCAGTACTTC. As protein: CSARDPQARNIQYF.

The chain combines TRBV5-1 with TRBJ2-2, with a weak D call TRBD2 (5 bases). The germline V gene encodes CDR1 SGHRS and CDR2 YFSETQ. The ends were cut back, 0 bases at V and 0 bases at J, with 9 bases in the middle. This CDR3 spans 16 amino acids. The CDR3 is CASSLDGGSNTGELFF. The DNA of the CDR3 is TGCGCCAGCAGCTTGGATGGAGGCTCGAACACCGGGGAGCTGTTTTTT.

This rearrangement joins TRBV4-1 to TRBJ2-1; 10 nucleotides align to TRBD2. The CDR3 loop spans 17 amino acids. V lost 1 base to trimming and J lost 0 bases; unmatched junction nucleotides: 3. CDR1 and CDR2 (germline): MGHRA, YSYEKL. The CDR3 spells CASSQGTSGPSYNEQFF. In DNA, the CDR3 is TGCGCCAGCAGCCAAGGGACTAGCGGTCCCTCCTACAATGAGCAGTTCTTC.